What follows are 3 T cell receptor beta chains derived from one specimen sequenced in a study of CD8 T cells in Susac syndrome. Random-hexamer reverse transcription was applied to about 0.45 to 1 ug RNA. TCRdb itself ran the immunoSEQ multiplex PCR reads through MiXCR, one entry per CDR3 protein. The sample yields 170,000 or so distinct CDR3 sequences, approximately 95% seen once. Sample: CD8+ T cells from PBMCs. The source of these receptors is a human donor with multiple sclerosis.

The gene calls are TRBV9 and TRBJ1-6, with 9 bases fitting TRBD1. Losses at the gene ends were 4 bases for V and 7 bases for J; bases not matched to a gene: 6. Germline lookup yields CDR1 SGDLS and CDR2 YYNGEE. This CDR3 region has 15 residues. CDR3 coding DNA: TGTGCCAGCAGCATGGGACAGGGAGAGAATTCACCCCTCCACTTT. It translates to CASSMGQGENSPLHF. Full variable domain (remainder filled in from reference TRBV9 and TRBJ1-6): DSGVTQTPKHLITATGQRVTLRCSPRSGDLSVYWYQQSLDQGLQFLIQYYNGEERAKGNILERFSAQQFPDLHSELNLSSLELGDSALYFCASSMGQGENSPLHFGNGTRLTVT.

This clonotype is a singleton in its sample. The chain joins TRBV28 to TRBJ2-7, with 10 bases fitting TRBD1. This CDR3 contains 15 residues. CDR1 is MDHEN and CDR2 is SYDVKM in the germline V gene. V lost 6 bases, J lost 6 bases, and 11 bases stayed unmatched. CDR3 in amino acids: CASSPYLRDRGEQYF. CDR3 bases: TGTGCCAGCAGCCCTTATCTTCGGGACAGGGGCGAGCAGTACTTC.

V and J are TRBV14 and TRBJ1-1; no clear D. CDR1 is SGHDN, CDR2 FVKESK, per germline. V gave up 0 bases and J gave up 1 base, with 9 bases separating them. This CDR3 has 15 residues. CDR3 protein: CASSQEGGGNTEAFF. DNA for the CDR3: TGTGCCAGCAGCCAAGAAGGTGGAGGGAACACTGAAGCTTTCTTT. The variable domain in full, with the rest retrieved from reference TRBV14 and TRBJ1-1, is EAGVTQFPSHSVIEKGQTVTLRCDPISGHDNLYWYRRVMGKEIKFLLHFVKESKQDESGMPNNRFLAERTGGTYSTLKVQPAELEDSGVYFCASSQEGGGNTEAFFGQGTRLTVV.